This T cell receptor beta chain was observed in a study of cytomegalovirus exposure and HLA in healthy donors. The method was immunoSEQ multiplex PCR; TCRdb's version includes in-frame clones alone and lacks a portion of them. The table records over 200,000 clones, around 78% of them present only once. Germline V gene lookup returns CDR1 MNHEY and CDR2 SMNVEV (reference sequence). V dropped 5 bases and J dropped 5; count of bases not matched to a gene: 8. This CDR3 is built from 15 residues. The sample comprised PBMCs. This chain joins TRBV27 and TRBJ1-4, with 7 bases aligning to TRBD1. The clonotype was recovered from a woman between 18 and 29 years old in good health and CMV-seronegative. The CDR3, as DNA: TGTGCCAGCAGTACCGCGGACAGGAACAATGAAAAACTGTTTTTT. It encodes CASSTADRNNEKLFF. The whole variable domain, filled in from reference TRBV27 and TRBJ1-4, reads EAQVTQNPRYLITVTGKKLTVTCSQNMNHEYMSWYRQDPGLGLRQIYYSMNVEVTDKGDVPEGYKVSRKEKRNFPLILESPSPNQTSLYFCASSTADRNNEKLFFGSGTQLSVL.